This record covers a single TCR beta chain. Germline V gene lookup returns CDR1 LNHNV and CDR2 YYDKDF (reference sequence). The CDR3 contains 16 residues. Trimming took 6 bases from V and 5 from J; bases not matched to a gene: 12. This entry is derived from a study of control samples from healthy donors and cancer patients. The data were produced by immunoSEQ multiplex PCR, yet TCRdb's version contains in-frame clones alone and is incomplete. The data contain 50,000 or so clones, 80% to 90% of them singletons. Sequenced material: PBMCs. The clonotype comes from a woman aged 50 to 60 with lung cancer. The rearrangement uses TRBV15 and TRBJ1-5; 8 bases are shared with TRBD1. CDR3 in DNA: TGTGCCACCAGATCTACAGGGGGGACTTCGTATCAGCCCCAGCATTTT. It codes for CATRSTGGTSYQPQHF.